The clone carrying this TCR beta chain was observed a single time. Antigen specificity is unknown. MiXCR, applied by TCRdb to the reads, yields one record per CDR3 protein. The sample records roughly 78,000 distinct CDR3 sequences, roughly 40% being singletons. This sample is drawn from a study of T cell repertoires in cytomegalovirus infection. Study-wide results and caveats: There were HLA-C-restricted CMV-specific TCR beta clonotypes dominating the ex vivo response.

This CDR3 has 14 amino acids. V lost 5 bases, J lost 8 bases, and 15 bases lay in between. In germline, CDR1 is MNHEY, CDR2 SMNVEV (reference sequence). The sequences come from CD8+ T cells from cultured PBMCs, collected from culture after CMV antigen stimulation. This rearrangement joins TRBV27 to TRBJ2-2, with a tentative D call TRBD1 (5 bases). This sequence was found in a human donor in good health (CMV status not recorded). Some clones in this sample may be carry-over from other donors' samples. Here the CDR3 reads CASSTSQGLGELFF. DNA for the CDR3: TGTGCCAGCAGTACCTCCCAGGGTCTAGGGGAGCTGTTTTTT.